These 16 T cell receptor beta chains were all obtained from the same sample, sequenced in a study of breast tumors, draining lymph nodes, adjacent tissues. TCRdb analysed the multiplex PCR reads with MiXCR anew, one entry per CDR3 protein. Seen here are 45,000 to 65,000 distinct CDR3 sequences, roughly 41% observed once, and the top ten hold about 10%. The sequenced material came from breast tumor tissue. The receptors derive from a female donor with breast cancer. Some clones in this sample may be carry-over from other donors' samples.

Remarks on this clonotype: The junction departs from the called germline gene at one end, perhaps through a read error. V gene TRBV11-3 combines with J gene TRBJ2-5; 7 nucleotides agree with TRBD1. CDR3 length: 8 amino acids. CDR1 is SGHNT and CDR2 is YENEEA in the germline V gene. The CDR3 protein is CASSGDSF. The CDR3 DNA reads as TGTGCCAGCAGCGGGGACAGCTTC.

At least ten counts were recorded for this clonotype. The chain has TRBV7-2 and TRBJ2-7; tentative D call: TRBD1 (6 bases). This CDR3 is 15 amino acids long. From germline, CDR1 is SGHTA and CDR2 FQGNSA. The V end lost 0 bases, the J end lost 4 bases, and 13 bases lay between the germline ends. The CDR3 region is CASSLALTGYYEQYF. The CDR3 DNA follows: TGTGCCAGCAGCTTAGCGCTTACAGGGTATTACGAGCAGTACTTC.

Comments on this clonotype: Being one base from a much bigger clone, this may be a read error. The chain has TRBV6-4 and TRBJ2-7; D assignment may be TRBD1 or TRBD2 (7 bases each). V lost 5 bases and J lost 6, with 23 bases in between. The CDR3 contains 16 residues. Germline CDR1 reads MRHNA; CDR2 reads SNTAGT. CDR3 DNA sequence: TGTGCCAGCAGTCCACCTTCAGGGGGGGGCCGGTCCGAGCAGTACTTC. It translates to CASSPPSGGGRSEQYF.

By frequency in the sample, this clonotype is medium-sized. This chain links TRBV2 with TRBJ1-3; tentative D call: TRBD1 (6 bases). The CDR3 is made up of 14 amino acids. Trimming shortened V by 4 bases and J by 6 bases, and 13 bases separated the two germline ends. The germline V gene has CDR1 SNHLY and CDR2 FYNNEI. The CDR3 nucleotides read TGTGCCAGCAGTGCTTCCAGGGGTGCAAACACCATATATTTT. Protein product: CASSASRGANTIYF.

This clonotype was counted many times. This chain joins TRBV29-1 and TRBJ2-4, with 11 bases aligning to TRBD1. Trimming removed 5 bases from V and 6 bases from J; junction bases left unmatched: 3. Looked up from germline, CDR1 is SQVTM and CDR2 is ANQGSEA. The CDR3 loop spans 13 amino acids. CDR3 amino acids: CSVPGTGGNIQYF. As DNA, the CDR3 is TGCAGCGTTCCTGGGACAGGGGGAAACATTCAGTACTTC.

The sample holds many counts of this clonotype. This chain connects TRBV7-9 to TRBJ2-1; 12 bases are a match to TRBD2. The trim removed 8 bases at V and 5 bases at J, leaving 10 bases unmatched. This CDR3 has 16 residues. Germline V CDR1 and CDR2: SEHNR, FQNEAQ (reference sequence). CDR3: CASWGETSGSNNEQFF. The CDR3 DNA is TGTGCCAGCTGGGGAGAGACTAGCGGGAGCAACAATGAGCAGTTCTTC.

The table lists this clonotype with many counts. The gene calls are TRBV30 and TRBJ2-5, with unresolved D. CDR1 and CDR2 (germline): GTSNPN, SVGIG (reference sequence). This CDR3 region has 13 residues. Deletions cut 2 bases from V and 4 bases from J, with 11 bases between. The CDR3, as DNA: TGTGCCTGGAGTACGTATTTAGGAGAGACCCAGTACTTC. Residues: CAWSTYLGETQYF.

The rearrangement joins TRBV6-2 or TRBV6-3 to TRBJ1-5; D uncertain. Germline CDR1 reads MNHEY; CDR2 reads SVGEGT. V lost 4 bases and J 12 bases, leaving 13 bases between the germline ends. This CDR3 comprises 12 residues. The CDR3 DNA is TGTGCCAGCAGTTTTCGAGCGGGGTACCAGCATTTT. It specifies CASSFRAGYQHF.

The table lists this clonotype with many counts. The V gene is TRBV20-1, the J gene TRBJ2-7, with 10 bases that match TRBD2. CDR1 and CDR2 (germline): DFQATT, SNEGSKA (reference sequence). The CDR3 spans 16 residues. The V and J ends lost 6 bases and 4 bases, in that order; junction bases with no gene match: 15. In DNA form, the CDR3 reads TGCAGTGCCCTAGGACTAGCGGCGCTTTCCCGTTACGAGCAGTACTTC. Translated, it gives CSALGLAALSRYEQYF.

J is TRBJ1-6 and V is TRBV7-9; D uncertain. The CDR3 runs 14 residues. CDR1 and CDR2 from the germline V gene are SEHNR and FQNEAQ (reference sequence). V lost 6 bases and J 7 bases, leaving 13 bases between the germline ends. CDR3 nucleotides: TGTGCCAGCAGATTTTTACCCAGCAATTCACCCCTCCACTTT. Encoded protein: CASRFLPSNSPLHF.

This clonotype was counted at least ten times. V gene TRBV28 combines with J gene TRBJ1-5, with 7 bases fitting TRBD1. The J segment lost 6 bases and the V segment lost 6 bases, leaving 11 bases of the junction unmatched. Germline CDR1 is MDHEN and CDR2 is SYDVKM. The CDR3 consists of 15 residues. This CDR3 is CASSPFRDSRQPQHF. In nucleotides, the CDR3 is TGTGCCAGCAGCCCATTCCGGGACAGTCGTCAGCCCCAGCATTTT.

This clonotype was observed at least ten times. The chain is built from TRBV7-2 and TRBJ2-2; TRBD2 matches 14 bases. The CDR3 length is 15 residues. V shed 5 bases, J shed 6 bases, and the junction held 2 bases outside the gene matches. CDR1 is SGHTA, CDR2 FQGNSA, per germline. The CDR3, as DNA: TGTGCCAGCAGCGCGACTAGCGGGAGGGCCGGGGAGCTGTTTTTT. It translates to CASSATSGRAGELFF.

In this sample, this clonotype turned up many times. The genes are TRBV19 and TRBJ2-4, with D perhaps given as TRBD1 or TRBD2 (5 bases each). The CDR3 runs 14 residues. Trimming shortened V by 4 bases and J by 6 bases, and 13 bases separated the two germline ends. The germline V gene encodes CDR1 LNHDA and CDR2 SQIVND (reference sequence). The CDR3 region is CASSSPGRGNIQYF. Written as DNA, the CDR3 is TGTGCCAGTAGTAGCCCAGGGAGAGGAAACATTCAGTACTTC.

This clonotype has a count of ten or more. A much larger clone sits a single nucleotide away, making a read error possible. The V call is TRBV5-8, the J call TRBJ2-1; no reliable D call. Germline V gene data show CDR1 as SGHTS and CDR2 as YDEGEE. The CDR3 extends over 12 amino acids. Trimming shortened V by 2 bases and J by 9 bases, and 9 bases separated the two germline ends. The CDR3 DNA is TGTGCCAGCAGCTTTCTAGAGGCTGAGCAGTTCTTC. Translated, it gives CASSFLEAEQFF.

This clonotype was counted ten times or more. The V call is TRBV19, the J call TRBJ1-1, with D maybe TRBD1 (5 bases). V dropped 3 bases and J dropped 4 bases, with 15 bases sitting between them. The germline V gene encodes CDR1 LNHDA and CDR2 SQIVND (reference sequence). There are 15 residues in the CDR3. CDR3 protein: CASSMVGESGTEAFF. The CDR3 nucleotides are TGTGCCAGTAGTATGGTGGGGGAGTCTGGCACTGAAGCTTTCTTT. The full variable domain, in which reference TRBV19 and TRBJ1-1 provide the parts outside the CDR3, is DGGITQSPKYLFRKEGQNVTLSCEQNLNHDAMYWYRQDPGQGLRLIYYSQIVNDFQKGDIAEGYSVSREKKESFPLTVTSAQKNPTAFYLCASSMVGESGTEAFFGQGTRLTVV.

The V and J genes are TRBV5-1 and TRBJ2-7, with TRBD2 matching 11 bases. This CDR3 region has 15 residues. CDR1 and CDR2 from the germline V gene are SGHRS and YFSETQ. After removal of 4 bases from V and 7 bases from J, the junction contained 10 bases not matched to a gene. The DNA for the CDR3 is TGCGCCAGCAGCCCCGGCGGACTAGCGGGCCGAGAGCAGTACTTC. It encodes CASSPGGLAGREQYF.